The source of this T cell receptor beta chain is a study of T cell responses to AZD1222 COVID-19 vaccine. Study results and limitations: Seropositivity was recorded at baseline in only 6 or 7 AZD1222 recipients. Clonal diversity was possibly underestimated; the donors were predominantly white British and more often female. The study found Spike-specific TCR breadth and depth rose after two AZD1222 doses. Targets within unmutated variant regions were reportedly found for nearly half of spike-specific TCRs.

TCRdb's table, derived via immunoSEQ multiplex PCR, lists solely in-frame clones and lacks some. This sample has under 200,000 clones, with around nine tenths found just once. V lost 5 bases and J lost 0; bases outside the gene matches: 4. Germline V gene lookup returns CDR1 SGHTA and CDR2 FQGTGA. This CDR3 spans 15 amino acids. As regards this clone: Its specificity is unknown.

The TCR originated in an adult who received the MenACWY meningococcal vaccine as a control. The chain joins TRBV7-3 to TRBJ2-3, with 8 bases aligning to TRBD2. Sequenced here: peripheral blood, sampled 28 days after the second dose of the MenACWY control vaccine. CDR3 coding DNA: TGTGCCAGCAGCCCCGGGACTAGTAGCACAGATACGCAGTATTTT. Its protein is CASSPGTSSTDTQYF.